These 7 T cell receptor beta chains were sequenced from one sample in a study of CD8 T cells in ankylosing spondylitis. Study-level points and caveats: There was a TCR beta motif, made of roughly eight highly homologous variants, that appeared characteristic of ankylosing spondylitis blood.

Each CDR3 protein is one row after TCRdb ran MiXCR on the 5' RACE reads. The table includes fewer than 550,000 distinct CDR3 sequences, over 4% detected once. No antigen is known for these receptors. The material sequenced was blood, either unsorted or a sorted T cell fraction (not recorded which). Receptors originate from a male donor with ankylosing spondylitis.

This clonotype was picked up many times. This sequence joins TRBV15 and TRBJ2-3; D is unresolved. Germline-derived CDR1 and CDR2 are LNHNV and YYDKDF (reference sequence). This CDR3 contains 14 residues. V was cut by 0 bases and J by 4 bases, with 8 bases left in between. The CDR3 here is CATSRDRAADTQYF. In DNA form, the CDR3 reads TGTGCCACCAGCAGAGATCGAGCTGCAGATACGCAGTATTTT. The complete variable domain, with remaining parts taken from reference TRBV15 and TRBJ2-3, reads DAMVIQNPRYQVTQFGKPVTLSCSQTLNHNVMYWYQQKSSQAPKLLFHYYDKDFNNEADTPDNFQSRRPNTSFCFLDIRSPGLGDTAMYLCATSRDRAADTQYFGPGTRLTVL.

This clonotype was observed many times. The chain links TRBV5-1 to TRBJ2-7; 8 nucleotides align to TRBD1. V shed 7 bases, J shed 1 base, and the junction held 19 bases outside the gene matches. Germline values: CDR1 SGHRS, CDR2 YFSETQ. The CDR3 extends over 18 amino acids. As DNA, the CDR3 is TGCGCCAGCGCCAGAGGTCGGACAGGGAGGATGGAATCCTACGAGCAGTACTTC. Encoded protein: CASARGRTGRMESYEQYF.

The chain joins TRBV4-1 to TRBJ2-5; D call uncertain. The CDR3 contains 18 residues. Germline V gene sequence: CDR1 MGHRA, CDR2 YSYEKL. The V end was cut by 1 base, the J end by 1 base, with 19 bases between. The CDR3 sequence is CASSQAPRAEDLQETQYF. The CDR3 nucleotides are TGCGCCAGCAGCCAAGCCCCAAGGGCGGAAGACCTCCAAGAGACCCAGTACTTC.

This clonotype was counted ten times or more. This chain links TRBV7-2 with TRBJ1-5; tentative D call: TRBD1 (6 bases). The V end was cut by 5 bases, the J end by 4 bases, with 15 bases between. The CDR3 extends over 15 amino acids. Looked up from germline, CDR1 is SGHTA and CDR2 is FQGNSA. The DNA of the CDR3 is TGTGCCAGCAGCCCAGGCAGGGGCTCAAATCAGCCCCAGCATTTT. Translating gives CASSPGRGSNQPQHF.

Here the CDR3 DNA reads TGTGCCAGTAATCTGGGACAGGGGGCTTACAATGAGCAGTTCTTC. As protein: CASNLGQGAYNEQFF. The V gene is TRBV19, the J gene TRBJ2-1; 12 bases match TRBD1. Per germline, CDR1 LNHDA and CDR2 SQIVND (reference sequence). This CDR3 is built from 15 residues. The V segment lost 7 bases and the J segment 4 bases; nucleotides outside the gene matches: 5. Supplemented by reference TRBV19 and TRBJ2-1, the full variable domain reads DGGITQSPKYLFRKEGQNVTLSCEQNLNHDAMYWYRQDPGQGLRLIYYSQIVNDFQKGDIAEGYSVSREKKESFPLTVTSAQKNPTAFYLCASNLGQGAYNEQFFGPGTRLTVL.

This clonotype was picked up many times. This chain connects TRBV20-1 to TRBJ2-5, with TRBD1 identical over 8 bases. V trimming: 1 base; J trimming: 5 bases; junction bases outside the gene matches: 3. This CDR3 contains 13 residues. The germline V gene has CDR1 DFQATT and CDR2 SNEGSKA (reference sequence). The CDR3 here is CSARGTGLETQYF. The CDR3 region has the DNA TGCAGTGCTAGAGGGACAGGGTTGGAGACCCAGTACTTC.

This clonotype was seen at least ten times. V gene TRBV12-3 or TRBV12-4 combines with J gene TRBJ2-3; TRBD2 might be the D (5 bases). The CDR3 length is 13 residues. Between the trimmed V and J ends, which lost 7 bases and 4 bases, there was a span of 12 bases. The DNA for the CDR3 is TGTGCCAGCATCTCGGCGGGTGCAGATACGCAGTATTTT. It yields the protein CASISAGADTQYF.